This TCR beta chain stems from a study of monozygotic twins with inflammatory bowel disease. TCRdb reprocessed the 5' RACE reads; each CDR3 protein has one entry and no DNA is given. Here the sample table reports around 400,000 distinct CDR3 sequences. Study-wide findings and caveats: Differing T cell subtypes remained indistinguishable. The data did not back a single strong IBD-associated clonotype or signal.

Germline V gene lookup returns CDR1 LGHDT and CDR2 YNNKEL (reference sequence). There are 13 residues in the CDR3. Donors each gave more than 2 ml of blood. About this clonotype: Its target is not known.

Sequencing was carried out using blood. The source of this sequence is a human donor with ulcerative colitis or Crohn's disease, or a healthy co-twin of an affected twin (not recorded which). The V call is TRBV3-1, the J call TRBJ1-5. The CDR3 sequence: CASSPTKNQPQHF.